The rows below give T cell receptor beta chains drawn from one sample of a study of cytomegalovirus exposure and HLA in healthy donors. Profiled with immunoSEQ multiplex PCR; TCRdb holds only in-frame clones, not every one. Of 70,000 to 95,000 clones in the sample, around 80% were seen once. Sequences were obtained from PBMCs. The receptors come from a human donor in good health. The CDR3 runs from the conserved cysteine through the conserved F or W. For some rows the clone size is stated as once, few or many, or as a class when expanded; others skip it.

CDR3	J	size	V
CASSPGTWEQYF	TRBJ2-7	-	TRBV14
CATSLGQGAHQPQHF	TRBJ1-5	once	TRBV15
CASSQRDSDNEKLFF	TRBJ1-4	-	TRBV4-2
CASSFRGSTGELFF	TRBJ2-2	-	TRBV7-9
CASSNAGLAKNIQYF	TRBJ2-4	few	TRBV6-5
CASSPQGGYTEAFF	TRBJ1-1	-	TRBV19
CASSLRHSSYEQYF	TRBJ2-7	-	TRBV5-1
CASSLDPGEGENTEAFF	TRBJ1-1	-	TRBV7-6
CASSLVRTGVSPLHF	TRBJ1-6	-	TRBV5-1
CASSFGDTFMNTEAFF	TRBJ1-1	-	TRBV13
CASSGFLGAGAEAFF	TRBJ1-1	-	TRBV5-1
CTLTRTGGVIGNTEAFF	TRBJ1-1	-	TRBV29-1
CASSLPRETYEQYF	TRBJ2-7	-	TRBV7-9
CASSLVQGSDTQYF	TRBJ2-3	-	TRBV5-1
CASSHNEGQKNIQYF	TRBJ2-4	-	TRBV4-1